This TCR beta chain was profiled in a study of patients and donors after allogeneic stem cell transplantation (TCRdb year 2020). Taken from cysteine to phenylalanine, the CDR3 has 16 residues. Kept here is only the CDR3 DNA, which spans 48 bases and is read in frame from base 1. V lost 6 bases and J lost 2 bases; the stretch between them is 19 bases long. The germline V gene yields SGHTA for CDR1 and FQGNSA for CDR2. Libraries were prepared through RT-PCR. Data came from a NextSeq 550. In TCRdb, the public reads were trimmed at Q25 with fastp and aligned with MiXCR, with productive beta chains retained. All rows with the same CDR3 protein become a single entry with the most common DNA and genes. For this sample the table gives some 960,000 distinct CDR3 sequences, of which roughly 18% were detected only once. Around 6% of the sample is taken by the ten largest. As for this clonotype: Its antigen is currently not known. No clone much larger than this one lies a single base away; base qualities are absent.

The rearranged segments are TRBV7-2 and TRBJ1-2; tentative D gene TRBD1, with 6 bases matching. Sequenced sample: blood, either unsorted or a sorted T cell fraction (not recorded which). This TCR was sampled from a human donor who was either an allogeneic HSCT recipient or a stem cell or donor lymphocyte infusion donor (not recorded which). It is not recorded whose cells these are; they may come from a transplant donor. The DNA is as follows: TGTGCCAGCAGACGACCCGGGACAAAGAGCAACTATGGCTACACCTTC. This codes for CASRRPGTKSNYGYTF.